The 15 T cell receptor beta chains given below trace back to one sample, sequenced in a study of blood T cell repertoires in COVID-19. Using immunoSEQ multiplex PCR, the repertoire was profiled, and TCRdb retains in-frame clones only, with some absent. Of 210,000 or so clones detected, about four fifths appear once; the ten largest clones hold roughly 4.8%. The specimen was PBMCs or T cells enriched from blood (not recorded which). The receptors shown here come from a woman in her forties or fifties who had been exposed to COVID-19.

The V call is TRBV9, the J call TRBJ1-1; 9 bases match TRBD1. Germline V gives CDR1 SGDLS, CDR2 YYNGEE. The length of the CDR3 is 14 residues. With V trimmed by 4 bases and J by 6 bases, 7 bases remained unmatched. Written as DNA, the CDR3 is TGTGCCAGCAGCCCACAGGGGGCCCCTTCTGAAGCTTTCTTT. Translating gives CASSPQGAPSEAFF.

This clone was seen a handful of times. V and J are TRBV9 and TRBJ1-2; 9 bases line up with TRBD1. This CDR3 contains 15 residues. Germline CDR1 SGDLS, CDR2 YYNGEE. Losses at the gene ends were 0 bases for V and 5 bases for J; bases not matched to a gene: 5. CDR3 in DNA: TGTGCCAGCAGCGTAGGACAGGGGGTTACTTATGGCTACACCTTC. This encodes CASSVGQGVTYGYTF.

The chain recombines TRBV6-5 with TRBJ1-1; 7 bases fit TRBD1. From germline, CDR1 is MNHEY and CDR2 SVGAGI. Losses at the gene ends were 8 bases for V and 0 bases for J; bases not matched to a gene: 6. This CDR3 comprises 14 residues. CDR3 protein: CASHRTGMNTEAFF. The CDR3 DNA reads as TGTGCCAGCCACCGGACAGGTATGAACACTGAAGCTTTCTTT.

In this sample, this clone turned up once. The rearrangement uses TRBV7-2 and TRBJ2-3; possibly TRBD2 for D (6 bases). The CDR3 is made up of 18 amino acids. The germline gives CDR1 SGHTA, CDR2 FQGNSA. Trimming shortened V by 1 base and J by 0 bases, and 17 bases separated the two germline ends. CDR3 residues: CASSLGGSPGLSTDTQYF. The CDR3 region has the DNA TGTGCCAGCAGCTTAGGGGGCAGCCCAGGACTAAGCACAGATACGCAGTATTTT.

The chain joins TRBV19 to TRBJ2-2; TRBD1 agrees at 8 bases. V was clipped by 6 bases and J by 5 bases; unmatched bases: 8. The CDR3 is 15 residues long. Germline V CDR1 and CDR2: LNHDA, SQIVND (reference sequence). CDR3 bases: TGTGCCAGTAGCACCTCCAGGGGGCCAACCGGGGAGCTGTTTTTT. It codes for CASSTSRGPTGELFF.

In this sample, this clone turned up a few times. The genes are TRBV3-1 (or the pseudogene TRBV3-2) and TRBJ2-2; D gene ambiguous. Per the germline V gene, CDR1 is LGHDT and CDR2 is YNNKEL (reference sequence). The V end was cut by 2 bases, the J end by 3 bases, with 16 bases between. CDR3 length: 17 residues. The CDR3 here is CASSQRSLTGYTGELFF. CDR3 bases: TGTGCCAGCAGCCAAAGGTCACTGACTGGCTACACCGGGGAGCTGTTTTTT.

The chain couples TRBV5-5 to TRBJ2-3, with D possibly being TRBD1 (7 bases). Germline CDR1 is SGHKS and CDR2 is YYEKEE (reference sequence). V lost 1 base and J 4 bases, leaving 10 bases between the germline ends. This CDR3 comprises 14 residues. CDR3 sequence reads: CASSLQGGADTQYF. The CDR3 nucleotides read TGTGCCAGCAGCTTGCAGGGGGGCGCAGATACGCAGTATTTT.

The rearrangement links TRBV6-5 to TRBJ1-6, with 7 bases lining up with TRBD1. CDR3 length equals 14 residues. The germline gives CDR1 MNHEY, CDR2 SVGAGI. V was clipped by 0 bases and J by 10 bases; unmatched bases: 3. CDR3 sequence: CASSYSDRASPLHF. CDR3 in DNA: TGTGCCAGCAGTTACTCAGACAGGGCCTCACCCCTCCACTTT.

V and J are TRBV2 and TRBJ2-1; the match to TRBD2 covers 11 bases. After removal of 6 bases from V and 2 bases from J, the junction contained 6 bases not matched to a gene. The germline gives CDR1 SNHLY, CDR2 FYNNEI. The CDR3 contains 16 residues. The CDR3 sequence is CASRRLAGGTYNEQFF. CDR3 DNA sequence: TGTGCCAGCAGGAGGCTAGCGGGGGGCACCTACAATGAGCAGTTCTTC.

The V gene is TRBV5-1, the J gene TRBJ1-2, with a possible D match to TRBD1 (5 bases). Germline CDR1 is SGHRS and CDR2 is YFSETQ. The ends were cut back, 3 bases at V and 8 bases at J, with 8 bases in the middle. The CDR3 contains 11 residues. CDR3 nucleotides: TGCGCCAGCAGCTCGACAGAGGGCTACACCTTC. Translated, it gives CASSSTEGYTF.

The gene calls are TRBV7-9 and TRBJ1-2, with 8 bases lining up with TRBD1. The germline gives CDR1 SEHNR, CDR2 FQNEAQ (reference sequence). J lost 0 bases, V lost 4 bases, and 4 bases had no gene match. This CDR3 spans 15 amino acids. CDR3: CASSWQGAPNYGYTF. The CDR3, as DNA: TGTGCCAGCAGCTGGCAGGGGGCCCCTAACTATGGCTACACCTTC.

J is TRBJ1-1 and V is TRBV29-1, with 7 nucleotides matching TRBD1. Germline CDR1 is SQVTM and CDR2 is ANQGSEA. CDR3 length: 12 residues. V trimming: 6 bases; J trimming: 9 bases; junction bases outside the gene matches: 10. Written as DNA, the CDR3 is TGCAGCGTGAGAACAGGGGAACAACAAGCTTTCTTT. Its translation: CSVRTGEQQAFF.

The chain combines TRBV30 with TRBJ2-2; D gene uncertain. The CDR3 length is 13 residues. Germline CDR1 and CDR2: GTSNPN and SVGIG (reference sequence). V shed 3 bases and J shed 7 bases, with 12 bases lying between them. CDR3 amino acids: CAWSLAMVGELFF. The DNA of the CDR3 is TGTGCCTGGAGCCTCGCGATGGTCGGGGAGCTGTTTTTT.

This rearrangement joins TRBV10-1 to TRBJ2-5, with TRBD2 as a possible D gene (5 bases). V dropped 5 bases and J dropped 3 bases, with 10 bases sitting between them. This CDR3 is built from 13 residues. Germline V CDR1 and CDR2: WNHNN, SYGVQD (reference sequence). Here the CDR3 DNA reads TGCGCCAGCAGTTCGGGGTTTGAAGAGACCCAGTACTTC. This codes for CASSSGFEETQYF.

The chain combines TRBV4-3 with TRBJ2-1; D perhaps matches TRBD1 (5 bases). Trimming stripped 0 bases from V and 7 bases from J, with 7 bases between. This CDR3 has 13 amino acids. CDR1 is LGHNA and CDR2 is YSLEER in the germline V gene. CDR3 DNA: TGCGCCAGCAGCCAAGACAGGGTAAATGAGCAGTTCTTC. Translation: CASSQDRVNEQFF.